The rows below give T cell receptor beta chains drawn from one sample of a study of radiation and T cells in renal cell carcinoma. Only in-frame clones appear in the TCRdb table, and some are missing; sequencing was by immunoSEQ multiplex PCR. The data show tens of thousands of clones, about 85% seen once. The sequenced sample was blood, obtained from a patient whose treatment included radiotherapy and nephrectomy. The receptors originated from a man in his sixties with renal cell carcinoma. The CDR3 runs from the conserved cysteine through the conserved F or W. The D gene is left open where the match is weak. Clone sizes are given selectively: once, few, many, or a class where the clone is expanded.

clone_size d_call j_call v_call cdr3_aa cdr3_nt
NA TRBD2 TRBJ2-1 TRBV5-4 CASSPGPAGGSYNEQFF TGTGCCAGCAGCCCAGGCCCAGCGGGAGGGTCCTACAATGAGCAGTTCTTC
few TRBD2 TRBJ2-7 TRBV2 CASSEIAGVNEQYF TGTGCCAGCAGTGAAATAGCGGGAGTGAACGAGCAGTACTTC
NA NA TRBJ2-6 TRBV27 CASSFLSVPSGANVLTF TGTGCCAGCAGTTTCTTGTCAGTCCCCTCTGGGGCCAACGTCCTGACTTTC
NA NA TRBJ1-1 TRBV28 CASSSPSTGKAFF TGTGCCAGCAGTTCGCCCTCGACCGGAAAAGCTTTCTTT
NA NA TRBJ2-6 TRBV7-3 CASSLAPGANVLTF TGTGCCAGCAGCTTAGCTCCCGGGGCCAACGTCCTGACTTTC
NA NA TRBJ2-7 TRBV7-7 CASSLKTGFSYEQYF TGTGCTAGCAGCTTAAAAACGGGATTCTCCTACGAGCAGTACTTC
NA TRBD1 TRBJ1-1 TRBV2 CASSEGQGLNTEAFF TGTGCCAGCAGTGAGGGACAGGGTTTGAACACTGAAGCTTTCTTT
NA NA TRBJ1-2 TRBV4-2 CASSQASTAQF TGTGCCAGCAGCCAAGCAAGCACAGCTCAGTTC
NA NA TRBJ1-6 TRBV9 CASSVAPASPGTKSPLHF TGTGCCAGCAGCGTAGCGCCAGCTTCTCCAGGGACCAAATCACCCCTCCACTTT
NA TRBD1 TRBJ2-1 TRBV2 CASMRGTASPSYNEQFF TGTGCCAGCATGAGGGGGACAGCCTCTCCCTCCTACAATGAGCAGTTCTTC
NA NA TRBJ2-3 TRBV7-9 CASSSTTRDTQYF TGTGCCAGCAGCAGTACTACTAGGGATACGCAGTATTTT
NA TRBD1 TRBJ2-5 TRBV5-4 CASSRTGELGETQYF TGTGCCAGCAGTCGTACAGGGGAATTGGGAGAGACCCAGTACTTC
NA TRBD2 TRBJ2-7 TRBV30 CAGTPRGVYEQYF TGTGCCGGCACCCCCCGGGGGGTCTACGAGCAGTACTTC
NA NA TRBJ1-5 TRBV6-1 CASNTAGVSNQPQHF TGTGCCAGCAATACAGCAGGAGTCAGCAATCAGCCTCAGCATTTT
NA TRBD1 TRBJ2-3 TRBV4-1 CASSQAHRGADTQYF TGCGCCAGCAGCCAAGCACACAGGGGAGCAGATACGCAGTATTTT
NA TRBD2 TRBJ2-3 TRBV7-2 CASSLVGGGDTQYF TGTGCCAGCAGCTTAGTAGGCGGGGGGGATACGCAGTATTTT
NA TRBD2 TRBJ2-1 TRBV5-8 CASSLLLAGVNEQFF TGTGCCAGCAGCCTTCTTCTAGCGGGAGTCAATGAGCAGTTCTTC
NA TRBD1 TRBJ1-4 TRBV27 CASSLLGTGVNEKLFF TGTGCCAGCAGTTTACTAGGGACAGGGGTTAATGAAAAACTGTTTTTT
NA NA TRBJ2-7 TRBV15 CATSSEGYEQYF TGTGCCACCAGCAGTGAGGGCTACGAGCAGTACTTC
NA TRBD1 TRBJ1-1 TRBV6-6 CASGKGAGTEAFF TGTGCCAGCGGTAAGGGGGCGGGCACTGAAGCTTTCTTT
NA TRBD1 TRBJ1-4 TRBV9 CASSSAQGAREKLFF TGTGCCAGCAGCTCAGCACAGGGGGCGCGCGAAAAACTGTTTTTT
NA TRBD2 TRBJ2-1 TRBV6-5 CASKRGLAKNNEQFF TGTGCCAGCAAGAGGGGACTAGCCAAAAACAATGAGCAGTTCTTC
NA NA TRBJ2-1 TRBV7-2 CASSLVGYEQFF TGTGCCAGCAGCTTGGTAGGGTATGAGCAGTTCTTC
once TRBD2 TRBJ2-1 TRBV30 CAWSDTTRGVGSYNEQFF TGTGCCTGGAGTGACACAACACGGGGGGTCGGATCCTACAATGAGCAGTTCTTC
NA TRBD1 TRBJ2-3 TRBV19 CASSKQGSTDTQYF TGTGCCAGTAGTAAACAGGGGAGCACAGATACGCAGTATTTT
NA NA TRBJ2-2 TRBV5-1 CASSLGGSIAGELFF TGCGCCAGCAGCTTGGGAGGGAGTATAGCCGGGGAGCTGTTTTTT
NA NA TRBJ1-1 TRBV28 CASSHAEGVAEAFF TGTGCCAGCAGTCACGCCGAAGGGGTCGCTGAAGCTTTCTTT
NA TRBD2 TRBJ2-3 TRBV11-3 CASSSGRSTDTQYF TGTGCCAGCAGTAGCGGGAGGAGCACAGATACGCAGTATTTT
NA TRBD2 TRBJ2-2 TRBV5-1 CASSLALAGVTGELFF TGCGCCAGCAGCTTGGCCCTAGCGGGAGTCACCGGGGAGCTGTTTTTT
NA NA TRBJ1-1 TRBV6-6 CASSDKRDTEAFF TGTGCCAGCAGTGATAAGAGGGACACTGAAGCTTTCTTT
few NA TRBJ2-3 TRBV11-2 CASSYTGDTQYF TGTGCCAGCAGCTACACGGGAGATACGCAGTATTTT
NA TRBD1 TRBJ2-6 TRBV5-4 CASSPDRVYGANVLTF TGTGCCAGCAGCCCCGACAGGGTATATGGGGCCAACGTCCTGACTTTC
NA NA TRBJ1-3 TRBV10-3 CARTRPRSGYSGNTIYF TGTGCCAGAACTAGGCCCAGAAGCGGCTACTCTGGAAACACCATATATTTT
NA TRBD1 TRBJ1-3 TRBV4-1 CASSPPILRQRQGANTIYF TGCGCCAGCAGCCCACCTATCCTAAGGCAACGACAGGGCGCGAACACCATATATTTT
NA NA TRBJ1-1 TRBV18 CASSSIPEAEAFF TGTGCCAGCTCGAGTATTCCGGAGGCTGAAGCTTTCTTT
NA TRBD2 TRBJ2-3 TRBV5-6 CASRKRLADTDTQYF TGTGCCAGCAGAAAACGACTAGCGGACACAGATACGCAGTATTTT
NA TRBD2 TRBJ2-1 TRBV7-6 CASSFHSGTVDEQFF TGTGCCAGCAGCTTTCATAGCGGGACTGTCGATGAGCAGTTCTTC
NA NA TRBJ1-1 TRBV7-1 CASSFGGPTEAFF TGTGCCAGCAGCTTTGGGGGGCCCACTGAAGCTTTCTTT
NA TRBD2 TRBJ2-5 TRBV5-1 CASSLSGAWQETQYF TGCGCCAGCAGCTTGAGCGGGGCTTGGCAAGAGACCCAGTACTTC
NA NA TRBJ1-2 TRBV5-6 CASSQRRDVLNYGYTF TGTGCCAGCAGCCAACGAAGGGACGTTTTAAACTATGGCTACACCTTC
NA NA TRBJ1-2 TRBV30 CAWTGDLYPGYTF TGTGCCTGGACGGGGGACCTCTATCCTGGCTACACCTTC
NA TRBD1 TRBJ2-6 TRBV9 CASSGRDRVESSGANVLTF TGTGCCAGCAGCGGCCGGGACAGGGTTGAATCGTCTGGGGCCAACGTCCTGACTTTC
few NA TRBJ2-3 TRBV20-1 CSARLGNTQYF TGCAGTGCTAGATTGGGGAATACGCAGTATTTT
NA TRBD1 TRBJ2-5 TRBV9 CASSATGTVGEQYF TGTGCCAGCAGCGCAACCGGGACAGTAGGGGAGCAGTACTTC
NA TRBD2 TRBJ2-1 TRBV7-6 CASSLVAGDPAYNEQFF TGTGCCAGCAGCTTAGTTGCGGGAGATCCAGCCTACAATGAGCAGTTCTTC
few NA TRBJ1-5 TRBV5-1 CASSLEVNQPQHF TGCGCCAGCAGCTTGGAAGTGAATCAGCCCCAGCATTTT
NA NA TRBJ2-1 TRBV4-1 CASSLTSSSLNEQFF TGCGCCAGCAGCCTCACCAGCAGTAGCCTCAATGAGCAGTTCTTC
NA NA TRBJ2-7 TRBV27 CASSNLAQTEQYF TGTGCCAGCAGCAACCTTGCCCAGACAGAGCAGTACTTC
NA NA TRBJ1-2 TRBV5-1 CASRPDLFGYGYTF TGCGCCAGCAGACCGGACTTGTTCGGCTATGGCTACACCTTC
NA TRBD2 TRBJ2-2 TRBV12-5 CASGLDWVSSGIPELFF TGTGCTAGTGGTTTGGACTGGGTGTCTAGCGGGATTCCAGAGCTGTTTTTT
NA NA TRBJ2-1 TRBV9 CASSLSWPTNNEQFF TGTGCCAGCAGCCTGTCCTGGCCTACTAACAATGAGCAGTTCTTC
few NA TRBJ2-1 TRBV11-1 CASSLASVYSYNEQFF TGTGCCAGCAGCTTAGCGTCTGTCTATTCCTACAATGAGCAGTTCTTC
NA NA TRBJ2-2 TRBV7-7 CASSLDSTGELFF TGTGCTAGCAGCTTGGACTCCACCGGGGAGCTGTTTTTT
NA NA TRBJ2-5 TRBV20-1 CSALARETQYF TGCAGTGCCCTCGCGCGGGAGACCCAGTACTTC
NA NA TRBJ2-3 TRBV30 CAWGSRGHLRDTQYF TGTGCCTGGGGAAGCAGGGGTCATTTGAGAGATACGCAGTATTTT
NA NA TRBJ2-7 TRBV23-1 CASSQALLQGRPDEQYF TGCGCCAGCAGTCAAGCACTTCTACAGGGTCGACCGGACGAGCAGTACTTC
NA NA TRBJ2-7 TRBV5-1 CASSSGSGPMYEQYF TGCGCCAGCAGCTCGGGCTCCGGGCCCATGTACGAGCAGTACTTC
NA NA TRBJ2-1 TRBV5-1 CASSLEFLDEQFF TGCGCCAGCAGCTTAGAGTTTCTCGATGAGCAGTTCTTC
NA NA TRBJ2-7 TRBV5-1 CASSFSGEPYEQYF TGCGCCAGCAGCTTTTCGGGGGAACCCTACGAGCAGTACTTC